The clone carrying this T cell receptor (beta chain) was detected only a few times. The target antigen is unknown. A much larger clonotype is one base distant, so this may be a read error. The source of the sample is a study of neurological immune-mediated disorders. Findings of the study overall: TCR-beta repertoires seemed private in all groups, with no expanded CDR3 amino acid sequences shared. In HTLV-1-associated myelopathy, TCR clonal expansion was greatest, whereas multiple sclerosis had the least, falling below healthy controls.

The authors produced cDNA by 5'RACE using 10-nucleotide random UMIs. MiXCR, run by TCRdb on the 5' RACE reads, gives a single entry per CDR3 protein. The sample holds 65,000 to 70,000 distinct CDR3 sequences; under 5% are singletons and the top ten take more than 2.5%. For the unsorted libraries, 2 million PBMCs stored at -80 C served as input. Sequenced input: PBMCs. The sequence was collected from a man aged 45 to 65 with multiple sclerosis.

The CDR3 sequence: CASRSGQGSPLNF. In nucleotides, the CDR3 is TGTGCCAGCAGATCCGGACAGGGTTCACCCCTCAACTTT. The J gene is TRBJ1-6, the V gene TRBV12-3 or TRBV12-4, with 8 positions matching TRBD1. The CDR3 length is 13 residues.